This T cell receptor (beta chain) emerged from a study of T cell repertoires in cytomegalovirus infection. MiXCR was run by TCRdb on the reads, yielding one entry per CDR3 protein. The table has about 830,000 distinct CDR3 sequences, about 33% seen once. Study results and limitations: CMV-specific TCR beta clonotypes restricted by HLA-C were the ones dominating the ex vivo response. The cumulative frequency of public TCR beta families identified carriers of CMV plus the relevant HLA.

This clonotype turned up a few times. Its antigen is currently unknown. In germline, CDR1 is DFQATT, CDR2 SNEGSKA (reference sequence). The CDR3 contains 15 residues. The V gene end was trimmed by 4 bases and the J gene end by 3 bases; junction bases not matched to a gene: 9. The sequenced sample was cultured CD8+ T cells from PBMCs, obtained from culture after CMV antigen stimulation. This sequence originates from a human donor in good health (CMV status not recorded). Some clones in this sample may be carry-over from other donors' samples. The rearrangement links TRBV20-1 to TRBJ2-7; 10 bases align to TRBD1. This CDR3 is CSATRPGQGIYEQYV. The CDR3 DNA is TGCAGTGCTACCCGGCCGGGACAGGGGATCTACGAGCAGTACGTC.